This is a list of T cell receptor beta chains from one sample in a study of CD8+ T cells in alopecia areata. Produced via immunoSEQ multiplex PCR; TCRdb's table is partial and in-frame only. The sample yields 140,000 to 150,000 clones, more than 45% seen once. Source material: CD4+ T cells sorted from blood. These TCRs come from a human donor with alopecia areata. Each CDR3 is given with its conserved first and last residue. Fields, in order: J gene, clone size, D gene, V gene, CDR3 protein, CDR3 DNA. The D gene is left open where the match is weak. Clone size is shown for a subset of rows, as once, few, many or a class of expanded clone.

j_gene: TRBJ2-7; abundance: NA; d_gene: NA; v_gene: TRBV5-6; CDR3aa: CASSLAGTYLGEQYF; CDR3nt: TGTGCCAGCAGCTTGGCCGGGACCTATCTGGGGGAGCAGTACTTC
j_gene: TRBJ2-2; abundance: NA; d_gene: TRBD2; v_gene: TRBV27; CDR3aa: CASSWWASGWVGELFF; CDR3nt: TGTGCCAGCAGTTGGTGGGCTAGCGGCTGGGTCGGGGAGCTGTTTTTT
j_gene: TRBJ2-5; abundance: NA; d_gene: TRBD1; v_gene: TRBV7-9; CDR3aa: CASSAGQGFQETQYF; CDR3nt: TGTGCCAGCAGCGCAGGACAGGGGTTCCAAGAGACCCAGTACTTC
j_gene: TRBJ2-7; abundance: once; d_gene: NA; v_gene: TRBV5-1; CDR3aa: CASSPGRYEQYF; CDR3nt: TGCGCCAGCAGCCCGGGACGATACGAGCAGTACTTC
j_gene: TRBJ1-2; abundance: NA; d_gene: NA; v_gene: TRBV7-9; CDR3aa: CASSFTHRDNYGYTF; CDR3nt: TGTGCCAGCAGCTTTACCCACAGGGATAACTATGGCTACACCTTC
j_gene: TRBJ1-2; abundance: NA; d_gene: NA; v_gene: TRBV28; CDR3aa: CASTPASTYGYTF; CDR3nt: TGTGCCAGCACCCCCGCCTCCACCTATGGCTACACCTTC
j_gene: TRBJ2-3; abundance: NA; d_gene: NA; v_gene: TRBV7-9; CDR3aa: CASSLGQYTDTQYF; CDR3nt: TGTGCCAGCAGCTTAGGGCAGTACACAGATACGCAGTATTTT
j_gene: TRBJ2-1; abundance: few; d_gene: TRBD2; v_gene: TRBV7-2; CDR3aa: CASSLVGREGDEQFF; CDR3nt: TGTGCCAGCAGCTTAGTGGGTCGGGAGGGCGATGAGCAGTTCTTC
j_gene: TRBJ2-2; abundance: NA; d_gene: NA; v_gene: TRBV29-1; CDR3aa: CSVARGNTGELFF; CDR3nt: TGCAGCGTTGCCAGGGGAAACACCGGGGAGCTGTTTTTT
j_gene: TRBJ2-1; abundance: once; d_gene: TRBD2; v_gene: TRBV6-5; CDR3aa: CASRTTSGRGNEQFF; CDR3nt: TGTGCCAGCAGAACTACTAGCGGGAGAGGTAATGAGCAGTTCTTC
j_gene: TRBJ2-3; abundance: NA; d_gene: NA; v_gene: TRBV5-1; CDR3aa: CASSLKGDSTDTQYF; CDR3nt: TGCGCCAGCAGCTTGAAGGGTGATAGCACAGATACGCAGTATTTT
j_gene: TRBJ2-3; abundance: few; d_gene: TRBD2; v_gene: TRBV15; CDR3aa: CATSRELAGVWAAQYF; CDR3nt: TGTGCCACCAGCAGAGAGCTAGCGGGAGTATGGGCCGCGCAGTATTTT
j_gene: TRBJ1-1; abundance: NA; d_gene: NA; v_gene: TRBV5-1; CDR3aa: CASSRQGSSTEAFF; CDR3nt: TGCGCCAGCAGCCGTCAGGGGTCGAGTACTGAAGCTTTCTTT
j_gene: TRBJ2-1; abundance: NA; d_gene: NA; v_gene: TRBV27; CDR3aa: CASRQLYNEQFF; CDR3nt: TGTGCCAGCCGCCAGCTCTACAATGAGCAGTTCTTC
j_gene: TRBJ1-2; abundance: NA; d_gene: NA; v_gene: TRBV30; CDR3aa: CAWSQNYGYTF; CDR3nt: TGTGCCTGGAGCCAGAACTATGGCTACACCTTC
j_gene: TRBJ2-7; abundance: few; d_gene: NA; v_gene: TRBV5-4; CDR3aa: CASSSGSGEQYF; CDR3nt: TGTGCCAGCAGCTCCGGGAGTGGCGAGCAGTACTTC
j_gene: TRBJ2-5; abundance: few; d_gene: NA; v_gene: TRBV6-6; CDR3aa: CASRTPSPLETQYF; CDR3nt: TGTGCCAGCAGAACCCCCAGCCCGCTGGAGACCCAGTACTTC
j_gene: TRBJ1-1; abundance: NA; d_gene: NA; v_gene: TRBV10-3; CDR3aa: CAITGLGKAFF; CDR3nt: TGTGCCATCACCGGACTGGGGAAAGCTTTCTTT
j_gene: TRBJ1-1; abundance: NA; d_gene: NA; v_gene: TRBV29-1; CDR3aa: CSVGRGNTEAFF; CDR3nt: TGCAGCGTCGGACGGGGGAACACTGAAGCTTTCTTT
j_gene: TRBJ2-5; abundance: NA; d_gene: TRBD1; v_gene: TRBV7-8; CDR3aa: CASSRDRVETQYF; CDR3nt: TGTGCCAGCAGCCGAGACAGGGTGGAGACCCAGTACTTC
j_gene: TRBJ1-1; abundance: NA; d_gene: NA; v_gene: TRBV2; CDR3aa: CASGIIEFF; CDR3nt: TGTGCCAGCGGCATAATTGAGTTCTTT
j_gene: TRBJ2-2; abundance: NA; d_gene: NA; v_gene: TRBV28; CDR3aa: CASSISLPPTGELFF; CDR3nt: TGTGCCAGCAGTATCTCACTGCCGCCTACCGGGGAGCTGTTTTTT
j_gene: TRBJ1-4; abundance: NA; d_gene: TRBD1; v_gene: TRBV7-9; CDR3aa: CASSLGDSEKLFF; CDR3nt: TGTGCCAGCAGCTTAGGGGACAGCGAAAAACTGTTTTTT
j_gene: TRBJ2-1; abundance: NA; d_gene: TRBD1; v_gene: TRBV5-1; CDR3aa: CASSLGTGGNMRNEQFF; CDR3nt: TGCGCCAGCAGCTTAGGGACAGGGGGCAATATGAGGAATGAGCAGTTCTTC
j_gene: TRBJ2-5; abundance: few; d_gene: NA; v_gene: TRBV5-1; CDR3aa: CASSLARGQETQYF; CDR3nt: TGCGCCAGCAGCTTGGCGCGGGGCCAAGAGACCCAGTACTTC
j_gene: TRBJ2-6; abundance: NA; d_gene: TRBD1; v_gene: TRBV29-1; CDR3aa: CSVGDRVGANVLTF; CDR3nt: TGCAGCGTTGGAGACAGGGTTGGGGCCAACGTCCTGACTTTC
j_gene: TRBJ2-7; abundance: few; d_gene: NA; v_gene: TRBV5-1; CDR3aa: CASSLIAILPYEQYF; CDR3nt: TGCGCCAGCAGCTTGATCGCAATACTCCCCTACGAGCAGTACTTC
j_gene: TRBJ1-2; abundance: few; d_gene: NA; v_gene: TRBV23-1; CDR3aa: CASSQSRGTTGVYGYTF; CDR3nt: TGCGCCAGCAGTCAATCAAGGGGGACCACCGGGGTGTATGGCTACACCTTC
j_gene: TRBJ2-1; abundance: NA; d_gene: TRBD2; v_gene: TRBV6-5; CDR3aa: CASSYRGLAGVGEQFF; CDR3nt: TGTGCCAGCAGTTACCGGGGACTAGCGGGAGTTGGTGAGCAGTTCTTC
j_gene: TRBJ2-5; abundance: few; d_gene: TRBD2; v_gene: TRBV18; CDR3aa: CASSRTSGGQETQYF; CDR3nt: TGTGCCAGCTCGCGGACTAGCGGTGGGCAAGAGACCCAGTACTTC
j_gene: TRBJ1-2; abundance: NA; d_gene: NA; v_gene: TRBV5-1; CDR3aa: CASSLARDYGYTF; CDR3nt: TGCGCCAGCAGCTTGGCCAGGGACTATGGCTACACCTTC
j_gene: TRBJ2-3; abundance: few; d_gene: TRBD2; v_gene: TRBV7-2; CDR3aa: CASSLAGVADTQYF; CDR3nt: TGTGCCAGCAGCCTAGCGGGAGTGGCAGATACGCAGTATTTT
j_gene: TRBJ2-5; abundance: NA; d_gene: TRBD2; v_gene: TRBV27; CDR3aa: CASMTLAGLPTQETQYF; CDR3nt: TGTGCCAGCATGACCCTAGCGGGGCTACCTACCCAAGAGACCCAGTACTTC
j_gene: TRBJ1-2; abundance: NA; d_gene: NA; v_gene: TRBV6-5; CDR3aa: CASTHRQDYGYTF; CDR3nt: TGTGCCAGCACCCACCGACAGGACTATGGCTACACCTTC
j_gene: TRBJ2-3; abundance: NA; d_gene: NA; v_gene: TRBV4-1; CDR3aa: CASSQYIADTQYF; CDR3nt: TGCGCCAGCAGCCAGTACATCGCAGATACGCAGTATTTT
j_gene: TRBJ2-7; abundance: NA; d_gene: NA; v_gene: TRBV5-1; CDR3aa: CASSLGAGFGYEQYF; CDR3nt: TGCGCCAGCAGCTTGGGGGCTGGCTTTGGGTACGAGCAGTACTTC
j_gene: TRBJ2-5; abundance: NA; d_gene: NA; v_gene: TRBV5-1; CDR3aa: CASSFGIQETQYF; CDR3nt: TGCGCCAGCAGCTTCGGCATACAAGAGACCCAGTACTTC
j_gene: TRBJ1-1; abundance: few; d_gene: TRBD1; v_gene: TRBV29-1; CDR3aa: CSIRTGGFSNTEAFF; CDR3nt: TGCAGCATAAGGACAGGGGGCTTTTCGAACACTGAAGCTTTCTTT
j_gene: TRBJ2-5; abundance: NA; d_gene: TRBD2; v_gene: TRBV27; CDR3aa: CASSLLAGDGETQYF; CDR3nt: TGTGCCAGCAGTTTGCTAGCGGGAGATGGAGAGACCCAGTACTTC
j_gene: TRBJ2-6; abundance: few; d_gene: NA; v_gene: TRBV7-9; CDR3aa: CASSLRTSGANVLTF; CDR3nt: TGTGCCAGCAGCTTGAGGACCTCTGGGGCCAACGTCCTGACTTTC
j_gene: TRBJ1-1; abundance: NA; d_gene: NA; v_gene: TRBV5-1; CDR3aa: CASSSGKEAFF; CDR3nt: TGCGCCAGCAGCTCAGGGAAGGAGGCTTTCTTT
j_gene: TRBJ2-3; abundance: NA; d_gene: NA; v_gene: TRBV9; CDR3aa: CASSVSLDTQYF; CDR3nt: TGTGCCAGCAGCGTAAGTTTAGATACGCAGTATTTT
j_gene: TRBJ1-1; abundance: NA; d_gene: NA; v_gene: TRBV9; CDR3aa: CASSVELGWDTEAFF; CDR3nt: TGTGCCAGCAGCGTAGAACTGGGCTGGGATACTGAAGCTTTCTTT
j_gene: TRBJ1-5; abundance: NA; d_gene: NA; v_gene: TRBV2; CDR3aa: CASSEVSINQPQHF; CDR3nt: TGTGCCAGCAGTGAAGTTAGTATCAATCAGCCCCAGCATTTT
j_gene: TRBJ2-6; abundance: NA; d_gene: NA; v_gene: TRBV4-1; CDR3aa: CASSPPSGNTGANVLTF; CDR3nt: TGCGCCAGCAGCCCCCCCTCAGGGAATACGGGGGCCAACGTCCTGACTTTC
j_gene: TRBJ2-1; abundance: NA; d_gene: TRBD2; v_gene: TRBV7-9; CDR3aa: CASSLRLPSGPNEQFF; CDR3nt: TGTGCCAGCAGCTTAAGGCTCCCTAGCGGGCCGAATGAGCAGTTCTTC
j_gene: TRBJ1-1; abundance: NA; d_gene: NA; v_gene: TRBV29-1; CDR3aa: CSFGRTEAFF; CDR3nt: TGCAGCTTCGGGAGGACTGAAGCTTTCTTT
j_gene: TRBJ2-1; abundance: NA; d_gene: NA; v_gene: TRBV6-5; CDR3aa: CASTGVNEQFF; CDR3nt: TGTGCCAGCACGGGAGTGAATGAGCAGTTCTTC
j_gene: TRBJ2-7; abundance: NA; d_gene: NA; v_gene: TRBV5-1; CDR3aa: CASSPSTGTYEQYF; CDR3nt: TGCGCCAGCAGCCCGTCGACAGGAACGTACGAGCAGTACTTC
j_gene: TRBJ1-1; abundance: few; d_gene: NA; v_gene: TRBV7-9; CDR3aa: CASSASVWNTEAFF; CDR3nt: TGTGCCAGCAGCGCCTCGGTATGGAACACTGAAGCTTTCTTT
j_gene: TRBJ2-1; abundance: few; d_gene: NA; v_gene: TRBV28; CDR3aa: CASSLLTSPYNEQFF; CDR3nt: TGTGCCAGCAGTTTACTCACTTCTCCCTACAATGAGCAGTTCTTC
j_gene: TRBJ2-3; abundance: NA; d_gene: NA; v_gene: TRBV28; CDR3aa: CAAESGSTDTQYF; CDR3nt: TGTGCCGCGGAATCCGGGTCAACAGATACGCAGTATTTT
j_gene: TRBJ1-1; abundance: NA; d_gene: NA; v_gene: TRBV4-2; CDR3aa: CASSQGVAGEYTEAFF; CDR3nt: TGTGCCAGCAGCCAAGGCGTAGCAGGGGAATACACTGAAGCTTTCTTT